This T cell receptor beta chain originates from a study of monozygotic twins with inflammatory bowel disease. Study results and caveats: Lower sharing of clonotypes with other individuals was seen in IBD patients than in healthy twins. This was most marked in patients showing signs of disease activity.

This CDR3 contains 18 residues. Germline V gene lookup returns CDR1 SGHNT and CDR2 YENEEA. TCRdb re-called the 5' RACE reads and shows each CDR3 protein once, DNA omitted. The sample table sets out fewer than 550,000 distinct CDR3 sequences. With respect to this clonotype: The antigen is not known.

The origin of this receptor is a human donor with ulcerative colitis or Crohn's disease, or a healthy co-twin of an affected twin (not recorded which). The sequencing input was blood. V gene TRBV11-3 combines with J gene TRBJ1-4; checking the TCRdb D call of TRBD1 is not possible without DNA. The CDR3 region is CASSPTCKSLGQYEKLFF.